This T cell receptor beta chain was documented in a study of blood T cell repertoires in COVID-19. Across the study: Samples of COVID-19 (acute and convalescent) were obtained from the United States, Italy and Spain. PBMCs, B-cell-depleted T cells, or T cells were the source of the cDNA or gDNA that made up the material.

Trimming pared 0 bases from V and 9 bases from J, leaving 15 bases between. This CDR3 is built from 16 residues. Germline CDR1 is MNHEY and CDR2 is SVGAGI. Clones were sequenced by immunoSEQ multiplex PCR, and TCRdb holds only the in-frame ones, with some missing. The sample lists some 200,000 clones; about nine tenths were seen once. Material: peripheral blood. The source of this sequence is a man between 65 and 80 years old with acute or convalescent COVID-19. The rearrangement uses TRBV6-5 and TRBJ1-6; D unresolved. CDR3 DNA: TGTGCCAGCAGTTACTCGAGAGGGCTTGGAGGTTCACCCCTCCACTTT. Translation gives CASSYSRGLGGSPLHF.